The clone carrying this T cell receptor (beta chain) was seen only a few times. Its antigen remains unidentified. CDR1 is MNHNY and CDR2 is SVGAGI in the germline V gene (reference sequence). This CDR3 is built from 13 residues. V lost 2 bases and J 2 bases, leaving 6 bases between the germline ends. The data are from a study of human T cells and chemical hapten exposure. Study-wide results and limits: Large CDR3 similarity clusters arose significantly more often from expanded TCRs than from controls. Every donor had alopecia, and their immune response may therefore differ from healthy people's. TCRs above 1 in 1000 frequency stayed constant with DPC sensitization.

Time point specified: patch test 3, about 24 weeks after DPC sensitization. Treatment of the sample: therapeutic diphenylcyclopropenone sensitization with weekly scalp DPC. Researchers extracted total RNA from unfractionated whole blood. One entry per CDR3 protein results from TCRdb running MiXCR on the RACE reads. Among 210,000 or so distinct CDR3 sequences listed, approximately 24% were seen once. The chain uses TRBV6-6 and TRBJ1-2; D may be TRBD1 (5 bases). The material sequenced was whole blood, taken in connection with sensitization to the hapten diphenylcyclopropenone (DPC). The TCR was taken from a middle-aged woman with alopecia areata. Some clones in this sample may be carry-over from other donors' samples. CDR3 coding DNA: TGTGCCAGCAGTTACGAGGGGAACTATGGCTACACCTTC. Protein sequence: CASSYEGNYGYTF.